This is a list of T cell receptor beta chains from one sample in a study of shared clonotypes between healthy human individuals. Some clones are missing from TCRdb's copy, which holds only in-frame ones; the method was immunoSEQ multiplex PCR. The top ten hold under 2% of the sample, which has about 2.1 million clones, 93% seen once. Sequencing used naive CD8+ T cells from PBMCs. The origin of the receptors is a young man in good health. Some clones in this sample may be carry-over from other donors' samples. Each CDR3 is given without its conserved first and last residue. Only some rows state a clone size, as once, few, many or a class for expanded clones.

j_call: TRBJ2-1; v_call: TRBV2; clone_size: -; cdr3_length: 14; cdr3_aa: ASNRLLPALGNEQF
j_call: TRBJ1-1; v_call: TRBV9; clone_size: -; cdr3_length: 14; cdr3_aa: ASSVGPGAILTEAF
j_call: TRBJ2-1; v_call: TRBV18; clone_size: -; cdr3_length: 14; cdr3_aa: ASSPRPAGIDNEQF
j_call: TRBJ2-1; v_call: TRBV29-1; clone_size: once; cdr3_length: 12; cdr3_aa: SILRSGSYNEQF
j_call: TRBJ2-5; v_call: TRBV7-9; clone_size: -; cdr3_length: 13; cdr3_aa: ASSRRTGVEETQY
j_call: TRBJ2-1; v_call: TRBV11-3; clone_size: -; cdr3_length: 15; cdr3_aa: ASSLASGTGAYNEQF
j_call: TRBJ1-1; v_call: TRBV5-6; clone_size: -; cdr3_length: 12; cdr3_aa: ASSHYFGDTEAF
j_call: TRBJ2-7; v_call: TRBV6-6; clone_size: once; cdr3_length: 10; cdr3_aa: ASSLGAYEQY
j_call: TRBJ2-5; v_call: TRBV5-1; clone_size: -; cdr3_length: 14; cdr3_aa: ASSPMAIGREATQY
j_call: TRBJ1-1; v_call: TRBV4-1; clone_size: -; cdr3_length: 12; cdr3_aa: ASSPDRGWSEAF
j_call: TRBJ1-1; v_call: TRBV30; clone_size: -; cdr3_length: 11; cdr3_aa: AWSVWGATEAF
j_call: TRBJ2-1; v_call: TRBV4-2; clone_size: -; cdr3_length: 15; cdr3_aa: ASSQDPRITSYNEQF
j_call: TRBJ2-5; v_call: TRBV7-2; clone_size: -; cdr3_length: 10; cdr3_aa: ASSPRAETQY
j_call: TRBJ2-1; v_call: TRBV9; clone_size: -; cdr3_length: 17; cdr3_aa: ASSVARQGKKRSYNEQF
j_call: TRBJ2-1; v_call: TRBV6-5; clone_size: -; cdr3_length: 11; cdr3_aa: ASSLSSVNEQF
j_call: TRBJ2-3; v_call: TRBV7-3; clone_size: -; cdr3_length: 11; cdr3_aa: ASSLTVPDTQY
j_call: TRBJ2-5; v_call: TRBV29-1; clone_size: -; cdr3_length: 10; cdr3_aa: SVEGDPRTQY
j_call: TRBJ2-7; v_call: TRBV28; clone_size: -; cdr3_length: 12; cdr3_aa: ASSFSLSPGEQY
j_call: TRBJ2-7; v_call: TRBV11-2; clone_size: -; cdr3_length: 13; cdr3_aa: ASSLVSGSPYEQY
j_call: TRBJ2-1; v_call: TRBV7-8; clone_size: -; cdr3_length: 14; cdr3_aa: ASSQNSGMTGNEQF
j_call: TRBJ2-1; v_call: TRBV7-9; clone_size: once; cdr3_length: 11; cdr3_aa: ALGTSGRLEQF
j_call: TRBJ2-2; v_call: TRBV4-3; clone_size: once; cdr3_length: 17; cdr3_aa: ASSQVERLAGGPSGELF
j_call: TRBJ2-1; v_call: TRBV7-8; clone_size: once; cdr3_length: 14; cdr3_aa: ASSLLAGQSYNEQF
j_call: TRBJ2-1; v_call: TRBV4-2; clone_size: -; cdr3_length: 14; cdr3_aa: ASSPRGPSSYNEQF
j_call: TRBJ2-2; v_call: TRBV28; clone_size: -; cdr3_length: 14; cdr3_aa: ASSFGETSFTGELF
j_call: TRBJ2-1; v_call: TRBV11-2; clone_size: once; cdr3_length: 12; cdr3_aa: ASSEMGFVDEQF
j_call: TRBJ1-1; v_call: TRBV5-8; clone_size: -; cdr3_length: 18; cdr3_aa: ASSPRRAFRGGALNTEAF
j_call: TRBJ1-2; v_call: TRBV30; clone_size: -; cdr3_length: 13; cdr3_aa: AWSTHGGYGSGYT
j_call: TRBJ2-1; v_call: TRBV27; clone_size: -; cdr3_length: 15; cdr3_aa: ASSFQRLAGEENEQF
j_call: TRBJ2-1; v_call: TRBV7-6; clone_size: -; cdr3_length: 12; cdr3_aa: ASSSQPTSGEQF
j_call: TRBJ1-1; v_call: TRBV2; clone_size: few; cdr3_length: 11; cdr3_aa: ASSADRGTEAF
j_call: TRBJ2-4; v_call: TRBV10-3; clone_size: -; cdr3_length: 15; cdr3_aa: AISESKLLIAKNIQY
j_call: TRBJ1-5; v_call: TRBV2; clone_size: -; cdr3_length: 15; cdr3_aa: ASSGSGQEYSNQPQH
j_call: TRBJ1-5; v_call: TRBV7-9; clone_size: few; cdr3_length: 12; cdr3_aa: ASSLGQGNQPQH
j_call: TRBJ1-1; v_call: TRBV28; clone_size: -; cdr3_length: 11; cdr3_aa: ASSLMTNTEAF